This T cell receptor beta chain was recovered during a study of tumor-infiltrating lymphocytes in primary liver carcinoma. TCR beta cDNA was prepared out of 500 ng total RNA by means of a constant-region primer. Library construction for TCR beta comprised three nested multiplex PCR rounds performed with slightly modified ARM-PCR. With TRBV1-TRBV30 forward primers and a C-beta reverse primer, the first two PCR rounds were run for 10 to 11 cycles each. In TCRdb, the multiplex PCR reads were re-called with MiXCR into one record per CDR3 protein. The sample yields 90,000 to 110,000 distinct CDR3 sequences, roughly 80% seen once. This clonotype counts as medium-sized. A junction boundary mismatches the germline segment, possibly from a read error. Co-extracted RNA and DNA came from about 19-30 mg of unsorted bulk tissue. This CDR3 has 13 residues.

Sample: liver tumor tissue from sampling region 3. Noted subset: tumor region T3, left-lateral pole. The rearrangement uses TRBV12-3 or TRBV12-4 and TRBJ2-1, with 10 bases matching TRBD2. This receptor was identified in a man between 40 and 49 years old with primary liver carcinoma and hepatitis B virus infection. CDR3 in DNA: TGTGCCAGCAGTTTACGGCTAGCGGGAGTCTTTGTCTTC. It codes for CASSLRLAGVFVF.